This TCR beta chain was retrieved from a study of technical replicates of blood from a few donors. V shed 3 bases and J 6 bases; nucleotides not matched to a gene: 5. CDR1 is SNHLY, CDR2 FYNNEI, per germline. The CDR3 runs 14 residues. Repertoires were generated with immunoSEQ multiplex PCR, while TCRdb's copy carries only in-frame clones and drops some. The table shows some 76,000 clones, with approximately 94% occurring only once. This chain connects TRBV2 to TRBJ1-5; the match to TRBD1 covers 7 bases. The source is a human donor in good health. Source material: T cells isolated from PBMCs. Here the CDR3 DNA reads TGTGCCAGCAGTGATCGGACAGGCACTCAGCCCCAGCATTTT. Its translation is CASSDRTGTQPQHF.